This T cell receptor beta chain comes out of a study of blood T cell repertoires in COVID-19. Trimming removed 3 bases at V and 5 bases at J, with 11 bases between. This CDR3 is 14 amino acids long. CDR1 is KGHSH, CDR2 LQKENI, per germline. This clone was observed once. Recruitment covered about two dozen US areas and drew participants whose ages spanned roughly 18 to 100 years. Profiled with immunoSEQ multiplex PCR; TCRdb holds only in-frame clones, not every one. The table lists 450,000 to 600,000 clones, roughly nine tenths of them singletons. Sequenced sample: PBMCs or T cells enriched from blood (not recorded which). The chain recombines TRBV18 with TRBJ2-1; a possible D gene is TRBD2 (6 bases). The clonotype originates from a woman under 30 who had recovered from COVID-19. In DNA, the CDR3 is TGTGCCAGCTCACCCGGACTATTCGACAATGAGCAGTTCTTC. Its translation: CASSPGLFDNEQFF.